Listed here are 29 T cell receptor beta chains from one sample, sequenced in a study of blood T cell repertoires in COVID-19. TCRdb keeps only in-frame clones here, not all; method: immunoSEQ multiplex PCR. This table holds about 350,000 clones, around nine tenths found once. Input material: peripheral blood. The source is a woman under 30 who had recovered from COVID-19.

This chain joins TRBV11-2 and TRBJ2-7; 7 nucleotides align to TRBD1. The ends lost 6 bases at V and 6 bases at J; junction bases unmatched: 8. The germline CDR1 and CDR2 sequences are SGHAT and FQNNGV. The CDR3 length is 13 residues. The CDR3: CASSQDRLGEQYV. For the CDR3, the DNA is TGTGCCAGCAGTCAGGACAGGCTGGGCGAGCAGTACGTC.

V is TRBV5-1 and J is TRBJ2-1; D perhaps matches TRBD2 (6 bases). The length of the CDR3 is 14 residues. V was trimmed by 4 bases and J by 5 bases, leaving 13 bases between them. The germline V gene has CDR1 SGHRS and CDR2 YFSETQ. CDR3: CASSRAGQNNEQFF. For the CDR3, the DNA is TGCGCCAGCAGCCGGGCGGGGCAGAACAATGAGCAGTTCTTC.

The gene calls are TRBV29-1 and TRBJ1-2; D remains ambiguous. CDR1 is SQVTM and CDR2 is ANQGSEA in the germline V gene. The CDR3 contains 15 residues. V lost 3 bases, J lost 3 bases, and 17 bases lay in between. In DNA form, the CDR3 reads TGCAGCGTTGAGAGGGTTATGGACGACGACTATGGCTACACCTTC. Translation: CSVERVMDDDYGYTF. The whole variable domain, filled in from reference TRBV29-1 and TRBJ1-2, reads SAVISQKPSRDICQRGTSLTIQCQVDSQVTMMFWYRQQPGQSLTLIATANQGSEATYESGFVIDKFPISRPNLTFSTLTVSNMSPEDSSIYLCSVERVMDDDYGYTFGSGTRLTVV.

CDR3 sequence (DNA): TGTGCCATCAGTGCTGGCGGAGGGAGAGTTCGAGATACGCAGTATTTT. It translates to CAISAGGGRVRDTQYF. The rearrangement links TRBV10-3 to TRBJ2-3; weak D call: TRBD2 (6 bases). The germline V and J ends were trimmed by 4 bases and 5 bases, with 19 bases remaining between them. Germline CDR1 reads ENHRY; CDR2 reads SYGVKD. The CDR3 spans 16 residues.

CDR3 sequence (DNA): TGTGCCAGCAGTCCCCGCACGGGGGACGAGCAGTACGTC. Amino acids: CASSPRTGDEQYV. V is TRBV7-2 and J is TRBJ2-7; TRBD2 is a possible D gene (6 bases). V lost 6 bases, J lost 5 bases, and 14 bases lay in between. Germline V gene data show CDR1 as SGHTA and CDR2 as FQGNSA. The CDR3 extends over 13 amino acids.

The chain couples TRBV7-2 to TRBJ2-3, with D maybe TRBD1 (6 bases). The length of the CDR3 is 16 residues. Germline V gene lookup returns CDR1 SGHTA and CDR2 FQGNSA. V lost 6 bases, J lost 7 bases, and 23 bases lay in between. Written as DNA, the CDR3 is TGTGCCAGCAGTCATTCCGGGACACTTTCCCGGTATACGCAGTATTTT. Translated: CASSHSGTLSRYTQYF.

The genes are TRBV5-6 and TRBJ2-5; weak D call: TRBD1 (6 bases). The CDR3 has 15 amino acids. The germline V gene has CDR1 SGHDT and CDR2 YYEEEE. V was shortened by 6 bases and J by 1 base, with 16 bases between the two germline ends. CDR3 residues: CASTRGRGGQETQYF. As DNA, the CDR3 is TGTGCCAGCACCCGGGGCAGAGGGGGCCAAGAGACCCAGTACTTC. Full variable domain (remainder filled in from reference TRBV5-6 and TRBJ2-5): DAGVTQSPTHLIKTRGQQVTLRCSPKSGHDTVSWYQQALGQGPQFIFQYYEEEERQRGNFPDRFSGHQFPNYSSELNVNALLLGDSALYLCASTRGRGGQETQYFGPGTRLLVL.

The chain uses TRBV6-1 and TRBJ1-3, with D unresolved. V gave up 3 bases and J gave up 7 bases, with 13 bases separating them. This CDR3 is built from 14 residues. Germline V gene data show CDR1 as MNHNS and CDR2 as SASEGT. The CDR3 nucleotides are TGTGCCAGCAGTGAGTCACCTACGGGGAACACCATATATTTT. This codes for CASSESPTGNTIYF.

V gene TRBV21-1 combines with J gene TRBJ2-7; TRBD1 was called by the table and not checked on the DNA. TRBV21-1 is flagged as a pseudogene. This CDR3 spans 16 amino acids. The CDR3 here is CASSPNRWSVVYEQYV. The CDR3 bases are TGTGCCAGCAGCCCTAACAGGTGGTCGGTCGTTTACGAGCAGTACGTC.

This clone was observed once. V and J are TRBV19 and TRBJ1-1; 7 bases are shared with TRBD1. Per the germline V gene, CDR1 is LNHDA and CDR2 is SQIVND (reference sequence). This CDR3 has 16 amino acids. V lost 6 bases to trimming and J lost 4 bases; unmatched junction nucleotides: 14. CDR3 sequence (DNA): TGTGCCAGTAGCCCCGCGGACAGGACACCCTCCACTGAAGCTTTCTTT. Its translation is CASSPADRTPSTEAFF.

This clone is a singleton in its sample. This chain joins TRBV4-2 and TRBJ1-2; D gene uncertain. The CDR3 sequence is 15 residues long. Germline CDR1 reads LGHNA; CDR2 reads YNFKEQ. Trimming left V 1 base short and J 4 bases short, with 13 bases between. CDR3 coding DNA: TGTGCCAGCAGCCAAGGCAAAGCCGGGGTCTATGGCTACACCTTC. It yields the protein CASSQGKAGVYGYTF.

V is TRBV21-1 and J is TRBJ1-1; the D segment call TRBD1 is taken from the table without a DNA check. TRBV21-1 is designated a pseudogene. This CDR3 spans 17 amino acids. CDR3: CASSKKIGQAVNTEAFF. The CDR3 DNA reads TGTGCCAGCAGCAAAAAGATTGGACAGGCTGTAAACACTGAAGCTTTCTTT.

The chain links TRBV4-1 to TRBJ1-1; a weak D match, TRBD1 (6 bases). Per the germline V gene, CDR1 is MGHRA and CDR2 is YSYEKL. The CDR3 has 15 amino acids. Trimming removed 3 bases at V and 0 bases at J, with 11 bases between. The CDR3 region is CASSHEQGLNTEAFF. CDR3 DNA: TGCGCCAGCAGCCACGAACAGGGCTTGAACACTGAAGCTTTCTTT.

The chain uses TRBV9 and TRBJ2-1; the match to TRBD2 covers 9 bases. Germline CDR1 is SGDLS and CDR2 is YYNGEE. V gave up 3 bases and J gave up 4 bases; unmatched junction bases: 2. The CDR3 loop spans 14 amino acids. The CDR3 here is CASSASGVYNEQFF. Written as DNA, the CDR3 is TGTGCCAGCAGCGCTAGCGGGGTTTACAATGAGCAGTTCTTC.

This rearrangement joins TRBV11-2 to TRBJ1-6; TRBD1 matches at 9 bases. V was pared by 5 bases and J by 6 bases, with 5 bases of the junction left unmatched. The CDR3 has 15 residues. Germline assignment: CDR1 SGHAT and CDR2 FQNNGV. The CDR3 reads CASSTLTGGNSPLHF. CDR3 sequence (DNA): TGTGCCAGCAGCACCCTGACAGGGGGTAATTCACCCCTCCACTTT.

This clone has only one observation. This chain joins TRBV2 and TRBJ1-1; a weak D match, TRBD1 (6 bases). The CDR3 spans 13 residues. Trimming took off 11 bases at V and 1 base at J, with 14 bases between the two ends. Germline V gives CDR1 SNHLY, CDR2 FYNNEI. Here the CDR3 reads CASSNRENTEAFF. The CDR3 bases are TGTGCCTCTAGCAACAGGGAGAACACTGAAGCTTTCTTT.

The V call is TRBV5-6, the J call TRBJ2-5; 10 bases are a match to TRBD1. CDR3 length equals 15 residues. With 4 bases clipped from V and 5 bases from J, the junction kept 8 bases outside the gene matches. In germline, CDR1 is SGHDT, CDR2 YYEEEE. The CDR3 is CASSVATGGRETQYF. The CDR3 coding sequence is TGTGCCAGCAGCGTAGCGACAGGGGGCAGGGAGACCCAGTACTTC.

The gene calls are TRBV6-5 and TRBJ1-2; D perhaps matches TRBD1 (6 bases). Trimming stripped 3 bases from V and 4 bases from J, with 9 bases between. The CDR3 runs 13 residues. Germline CDR1 reads MNHEY; CDR2 reads SVGAGI. CDR3 in amino acids: CASSYAGVYGYTF. The DNA for the CDR3 is TGTGCCAGCAGTTATGCAGGGGTCTATGGCTACACCTTC.

The chain joins TRBV5-1 to TRBJ1-5; unclear D gene. Germline assignment: CDR1 SGHRS and CDR2 YFSETQ. The V end was cut by 3 bases, the J end by 2 bases, with 6 bases between. This CDR3 has 13 amino acids. CDR3: CASSSAGNQPQHF. CDR3 nucleotide sequence: TGCGCCAGCAGCTCCGCGGGCAATCAGCCCCAGCATTTT.

The rearrangement uses TRBV4-3 and TRBJ1-4; 8 nucleotides agree with TRBD1. Germline V gene lookup returns CDR1 LGHNA and CDR2 YSLEER. This CDR3 has 14 amino acids. The V and J ends lost 4 bases and 8 bases, in that order; junction bases with no gene match: 6. In DNA form, the CDR3 reads TGCGCCAGCAGCCCCGGGACAGGCATCGAAAAACTGTTTTTT. Amino acids: CASSPGTGIEKLFF.

The chain carries TRBV6-2 or TRBV6-3 and TRBJ1-3, with 8 bases aligning to TRBD1. With 5 bases clipped from V and 3 bases from J, the junction kept 6 bases outside the gene matches. CDR3 length: 15 amino acids. Germline V gene lookup returns CDR1 MNHEY and CDR2 SVGEGT. This CDR3 reads CASSRTGKFGNTIYF. DNA for the CDR3: TGTGCCAGCAGTCGGACAGGGAAATTTGGAAACACCATATATTTT.

The chain combines TRBV28 with TRBJ1-6, with 7 nucleotides matching TRBD1. In germline, CDR1 is MDHEN, CDR2 SYDVKM. The CDR3 totals 14 residues. V was pared by 2 bases and J by 9 bases, with 4 bases of the junction left unmatched. In DNA form, the CDR3 reads TGTGCCAGCAGTTTAAACAGGGGTACTTCACCCCTCCACTTT. It yields the protein CASSLNRGTSPLHF.

The chain recombines TRBV10-1 with TRBJ2-1, with 7 nucleotides matching TRBD2. The length of the CDR3 is 17 residues. V was pared by 0 bases and J by 5 bases, with 10 bases of the junction left unmatched. Germline values: CDR1 WNHNN, CDR2 SYGVQD (reference sequence). As DNA, the CDR3 is TGCGCCAGCAGTGAGTCGACTCGACGGGAGGCCAACAATGAGCAGTTCTTC. It specifies CASSESTRREANNEQFF.

This clone was detected only a few times. The identical CDR3 is also encoded by other nucleotide sequences in the sample. The chain carries TRBV18 and TRBJ2-3, with a possible D match to TRBD2 (6 bases). CDR1 is KGHSH, CDR2 LQKENI, per germline. The CDR3 contains 14 residues. V was clipped by 2 bases and J by 1 base, with 7 bases between them. CDR3 protein: CASSPTGGTDTQYF. CDR3 nucleotides: TGTGCCAGCTCACCAACGGGGGGCACAGATACGCAGTATTTT.

J is TRBJ1-2 and V is TRBV5-1; 7 bases map to TRBD1. The CDR3 is 12 amino acids. Germline CDR1 and CDR2: SGHRS and YFSETQ. Losses at the gene ends were 3 bases for V and 4 bases for J; bases not matched to a gene: 0. The CDR3 spells CASSWDSYGYTF. In DNA form, the CDR3 reads TGCGCCAGCAGCTGGGACAGCTATGGCTACACCTTC.

The rearrangement joins TRBV27 to TRBJ1-5; tentative D call: TRBD1 (6 bases). The V and J ends lost 5 bases and 2 bases respectively, with 13 bases between them. The CDR3 covers 15 residues. Germline CDR1 reads MNHEY; CDR2 reads SMNVEV (reference sequence). The CDR3 coding sequence is TGTGCCAGCAGTGAACAGGGATTTGGCAATCAGCCCCAGCATTTT. Its translation: CASSEQGFGNQPQHF.

The rearrangement joins TRBV7-2 to TRBJ2-7; D might be TRBD1 (5 bases). V lost 2 bases to trimming and J lost 2 bases, with 10 bases between them. CDR3 length: 14 amino acids. Germline V gene data show CDR1 as SGHTA and CDR2 as FQGNSA. In nucleotides, the CDR3 is TGTGCCAGCAGCTTATGGGGCATAACCTACGAGCAGTACGTC. The encoded protein is CASSLWGITYEQYV.

The rearrangement links TRBV10-3 to TRBJ2-1, with D possibly matching TRBD2 (6 bases). The CDR3 spans 17 residues. Germline V CDR1 and CDR2: ENHRY, SYGVKD. Trimming took off 2 bases at V and 6 bases at J, with 20 bases between the two ends. CDR3 protein: CAISEGRNRIPSNEQFF. The DNA of the CDR3 is TGTGCCATCAGTGAGGGGAGGAACCGAATACCTAGCAATGAGCAGTTCTTC.

This chain joins TRBV7-2 and TRBJ2-1, with 11 bases that match TRBD2. This CDR3 is 16 amino acids long. V lost 10 bases to trimming and J lost 4 bases; unmatched junction nucleotides: 12. Per germline, CDR1 SGHTA and CDR2 FQGNSA. CDR3 amino acids: CATTLIAGGPYNEQFF. The CDR3 DNA reads as TGTGCCACCACCCTCATAGCGGGAGGGCCTTACAATGAGCAGTTCTTC.